This record concerns one T cell receptor (beta chain) sequence. This clone is a singleton in its sample. The antigen this receptor binds is unknown. No quality values exist for individual bases; no much larger clone is one base distant. This entry comes from a study of shared clonotypes between healthy human individuals (dated by TCRdb to 2019 to 2021). Broadly, across the study: Three men and a couple of women, aged 18 to 49 years, made up the cohort. For each donor, CD4 naive and CD4 memory were each run on three plates, CD8 naive on two plates, and CD8 memory on one plate. The study deeply sequenced blood TCR repertoires of about five healthy adults to estimate repertoire size and the extent of clonotype sharing between individuals. To increase sequencing depth and limit assay-specific biases, different laboratories used diverse techniques to prepare libraries and sequence TCR repertoires. Per donor, leukapheresis produced somewhere between about 0.9 and 9.5 billion PBMCs.

The CDR3 numbers 15 residues from cysteine through phenylalanine. This entry keeps only the CDR3 DNA: 45 bases, framed from base 1. The germline V and J ends show losses of 1 base and 6 bases respectively, and no gene match explains 4 bases of the junction. Per the germline V gene (reference sequence), SEHNR is the CDR1 and FQNEAQ is the CDR2. Using the deep immunoSEQ assay, multiplex PCR amplified TCR CDR3 regions from genomic DNA. Genomic DNA extracted from each cell subset was distributed evenly over all wells of several immunoSEQ 96-well plates, and each plate served as one replicate. For sorted subsets, around 0.2 ug genomic DNA, equal to 30,000 to 35,000 T cell genomes, was loaded into each replicate PCR. Purified libraries were quantified with a Qubit 3.0 fluorometer, sized on a Bioanalyzer 2100, and re-quantified with the KAPA Library Quantification kit. Each immunoSEQ 96-well plate was sequenced on its own single-read 150-cycle Illumina NextSeq 550 flow cell. Concerning the study's data processing: Because the immunoSEQ output included only junctional sequences and no quality scores, the filtering could not be the same as the filtering used for full-length reads. To assign V/J genes and CDR3, sequences were annotated using PyIR, a Python wrapper for IgBLAST v1.9, with IMGT germline references. Reads with weak V/J assignments (E-value above 1e-6), missing CDR3, stop codons, out-of-frame junctions, or ambiguous translated residues were removed. V3J clonotypes were defined as sequences sharing an identical inferred V gene, J gene, and CDR3 amino acid sequence. To compute the percentage overlap between repertoires, the number of shared unique clonotypes was divided by the size of the smaller repertoire. Richness of each repertoire was evaluated using RTK rarefaction, the Chao1 estimator, and Recon v2.1 estimates of unobserved clonotypes. Generation probabilities for all TCRbeta clonotypes obtained by the gDNA method from a handful of donors were computed using OLGA. What TCRdb holds here is the immuneACCESS table cut down to in-frame rearrangements. Part of the clones is not present; checked against another copy, under half of the missing clones reflect an unresolved V gene, and the others are unexplained. The V and J calls and the clone size are those of that table, but D and trimming were determined from the DNA. This sample holds fewer than 800,000 clones; about 92% were observed only once. 24% of the sample comes from the top ten.

Overall study results and their limits: Sharing across several donors was observed for roughly 5% of naive CD4, 3% to 3.5% of naive CD8, 2% to 2.5% of memory CD4, and less than 0.45% of memory CD8 clonotypes. Higher generation probabilities were observed for clonotypes shared by all four sorted-subset donors than for non-shared clonotypes. Sampling was restricted to blood, and TCR repertoires in tissues likely differ from the TCR repertoires found in blood. Larger estimated clonotype richness was generally found for naive subsets than for memory subsets. The genetic and exposure-history diversity represented was limited by the small number of donors. Incomplete sequencing was indicated by rarefaction of sorted-subset datasets, despite the large sequencing depth. Pairwise subsampling led to the expectation that sequencing depth would affect the degree of clonotype sharing among donors.

CD8 naive samples were CD45RO-negative cells positively selected for CCR7, giving a CD45RA+CCR7+ population that excluded TemRA cells. The donors were healthy, HIV-negative adults with no recently reported acute infections or vaccinations. All donors were Caucasian adults living in Nashville, Tennessee, USA. Blood was obtained by leukapheresis, after which PBMCs were separated by Ficoll-Histopaque density gradient centrifugation and cryopreserved in liquid nitrogen vapor phase. Purity and quantity of every magnetically sorted T cell population were checked by analytical flow cytometry. Genomic DNA was isolated from each sorted fraction and quantified by UV absorbance on a Nanodrop 2000c.

The sequenced sample was naive CD8+ T cells sorted from blood. The cell subset or site label on this specimen signifies: CD45RA+CCR7+. Recombination linked TRBV7-9 to TRBJ2-7, with 12 bases in between that match TRBD2. The clonotype comes from a man aged 25 to 40 in good health. The DNA sequence is TGTGCCAGCAGCTTAGTGACTAGCGGGAGCTTCGAGCAGTACTTC. This gives the protein CASSLVTSGSFEQYF.